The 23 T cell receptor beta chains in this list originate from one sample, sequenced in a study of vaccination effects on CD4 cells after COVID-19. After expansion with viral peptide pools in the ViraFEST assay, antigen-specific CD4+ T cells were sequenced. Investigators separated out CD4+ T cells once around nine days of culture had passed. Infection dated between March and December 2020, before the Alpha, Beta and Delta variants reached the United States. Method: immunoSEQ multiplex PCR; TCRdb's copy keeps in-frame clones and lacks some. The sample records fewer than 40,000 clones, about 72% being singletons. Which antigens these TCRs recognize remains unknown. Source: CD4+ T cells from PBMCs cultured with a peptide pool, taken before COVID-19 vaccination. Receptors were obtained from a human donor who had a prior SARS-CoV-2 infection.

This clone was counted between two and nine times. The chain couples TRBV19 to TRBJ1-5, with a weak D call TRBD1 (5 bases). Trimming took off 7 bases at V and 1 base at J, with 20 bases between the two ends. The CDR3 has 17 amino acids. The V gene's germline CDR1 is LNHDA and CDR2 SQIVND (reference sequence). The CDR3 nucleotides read TGTGCCAGTATCGGGACCGTTCCACCTAGAAGCAATCAGCCCCAGCATTTT. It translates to CASIGTVPPRSNQPQHF.

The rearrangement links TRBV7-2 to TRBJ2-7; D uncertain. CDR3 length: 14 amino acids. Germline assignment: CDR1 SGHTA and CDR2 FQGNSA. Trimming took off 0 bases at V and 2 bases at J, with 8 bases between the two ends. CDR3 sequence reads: CASSLAFPPYEQYF. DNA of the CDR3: TGTGCCAGCAGCTTAGCATTTCCCCCCTACGAGCAGTACTTC. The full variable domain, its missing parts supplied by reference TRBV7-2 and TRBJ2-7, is GAGVSQSPSNKVTEKGKDVELRCDPISGHTALYWYRQSLGQGLEFLIYFQGNSAPDKSGLPSDRFSAERTGGSVSTLTIQRTQQEDSAVYLCASSLAFPPYEQYFGPGTRLTVT.

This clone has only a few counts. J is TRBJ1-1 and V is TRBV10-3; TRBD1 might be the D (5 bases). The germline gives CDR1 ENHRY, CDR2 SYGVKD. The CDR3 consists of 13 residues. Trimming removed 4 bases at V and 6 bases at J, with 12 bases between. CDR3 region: CAISGDVNAEAFF. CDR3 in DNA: TGTGCCATCAGTGGGGACGTAAATGCTGAAGCTTTCTTT.

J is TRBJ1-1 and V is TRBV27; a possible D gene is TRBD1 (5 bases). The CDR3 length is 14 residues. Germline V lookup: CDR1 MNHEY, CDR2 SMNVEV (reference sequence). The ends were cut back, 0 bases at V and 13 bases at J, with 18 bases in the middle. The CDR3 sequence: CASSLSRGLPSFFF. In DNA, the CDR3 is TGTGCCAGCAGTTTATCTCGGGGACTCCCTTCGTTTTTCTTT.

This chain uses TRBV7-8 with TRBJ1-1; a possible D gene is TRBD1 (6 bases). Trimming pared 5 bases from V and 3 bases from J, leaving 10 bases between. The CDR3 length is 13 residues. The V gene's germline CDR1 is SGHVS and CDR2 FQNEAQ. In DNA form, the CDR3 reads TGTGCCAGCAGCCCCCAGGGGTACACTGAAGCTTTCTTT. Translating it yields CASSPQGYTEAFF.

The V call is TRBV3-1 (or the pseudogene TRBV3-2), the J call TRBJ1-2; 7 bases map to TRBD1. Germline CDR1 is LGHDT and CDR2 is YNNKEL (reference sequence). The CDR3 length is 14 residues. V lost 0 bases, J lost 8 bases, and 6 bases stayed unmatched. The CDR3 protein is CASSQDSGGRGYTF. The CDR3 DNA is TGTGCCAGCAGCCAAGACTCAGGGGGTCGGGGCTACACCTTC.

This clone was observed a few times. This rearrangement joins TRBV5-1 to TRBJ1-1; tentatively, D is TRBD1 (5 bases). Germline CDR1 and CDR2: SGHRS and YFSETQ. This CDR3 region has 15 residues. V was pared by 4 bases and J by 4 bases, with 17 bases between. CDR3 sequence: CASSAEPSGGTEAFF. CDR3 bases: TGCGCCAGCAGCGCGGAACCGTCGGGGGGCACTGAAGCTTTCTTT.

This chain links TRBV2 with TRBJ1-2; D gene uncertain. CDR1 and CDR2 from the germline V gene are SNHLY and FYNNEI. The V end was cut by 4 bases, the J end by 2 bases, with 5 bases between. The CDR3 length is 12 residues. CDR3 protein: CASSAENYGYTF. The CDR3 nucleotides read TGTGCCAGCAGTGCAGAAAACTATGGCTACACCTTC. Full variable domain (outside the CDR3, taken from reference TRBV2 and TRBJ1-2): EPEVTQTPSHQVTQMGQEVILRCVPISNHLYFYWYRQILGQKVEFLVSFYNNEISEKSEIFDDQFSVERPDGSNFTLKIRSTKLEDSAMYFCASSAENYGYTFGSGTRLTVV.

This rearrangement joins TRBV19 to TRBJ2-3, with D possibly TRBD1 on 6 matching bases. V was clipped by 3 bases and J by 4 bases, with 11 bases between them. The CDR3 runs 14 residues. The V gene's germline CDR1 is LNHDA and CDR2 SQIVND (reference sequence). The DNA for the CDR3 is TGTGCCAGTAGTATGAGGCCAGGGGCAGATACGCAGTATTTT. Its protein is CASSMRPGADTQYF.

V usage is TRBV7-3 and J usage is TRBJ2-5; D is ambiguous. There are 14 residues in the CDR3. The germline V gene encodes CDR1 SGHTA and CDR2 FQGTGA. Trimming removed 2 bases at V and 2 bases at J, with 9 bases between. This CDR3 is CASSLVHKQETQYF. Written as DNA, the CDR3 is TGTGCCAGCAGCTTAGTACATAAACAAGAGACCCAGTACTTC.

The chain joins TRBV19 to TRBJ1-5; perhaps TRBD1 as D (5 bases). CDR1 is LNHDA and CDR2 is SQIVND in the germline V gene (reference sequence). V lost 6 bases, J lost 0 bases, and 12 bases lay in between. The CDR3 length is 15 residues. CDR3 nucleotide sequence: TGTGCCAGTAGCGAACAGGACTATAGCAATCAGCCCCAGCATTTT. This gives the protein CASSEQDYSNQPQHF.

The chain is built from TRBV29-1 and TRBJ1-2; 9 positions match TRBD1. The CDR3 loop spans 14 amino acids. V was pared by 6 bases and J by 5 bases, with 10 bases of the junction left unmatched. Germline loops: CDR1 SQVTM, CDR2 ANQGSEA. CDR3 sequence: CSVGTGYPSYGYTF. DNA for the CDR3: TGCAGCGTAGGGACAGGGTACCCTTCTTATGGCTACACCTTC.

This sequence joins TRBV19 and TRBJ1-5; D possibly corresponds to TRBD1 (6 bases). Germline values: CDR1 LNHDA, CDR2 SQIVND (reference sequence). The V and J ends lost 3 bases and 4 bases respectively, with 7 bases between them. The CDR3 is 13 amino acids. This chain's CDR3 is CASSMDRNQPQHF. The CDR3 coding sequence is TGTGCCAGTAGTATGGACAGAAATCAGCCCCAGCATTTT.

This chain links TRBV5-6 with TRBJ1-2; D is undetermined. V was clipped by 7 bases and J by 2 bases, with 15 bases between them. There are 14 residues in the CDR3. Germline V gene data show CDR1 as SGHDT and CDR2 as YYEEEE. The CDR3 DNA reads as TGTGCCAGCTCCCTAGAATGGAGGAACTATGGCTACACCTTC. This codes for CASSLEWRNYGYTF. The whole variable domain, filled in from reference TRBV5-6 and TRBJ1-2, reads DAGVTQSPTHLIKTRGQQVTLRCSPKSGHDTVSWYQQALGQGPQFIFQYYEEEERQRGNFPDRFSGHQFPNYSSELNVNALLLGDSALYLCASSLEWRNYGYTFGSGTRLTVV.

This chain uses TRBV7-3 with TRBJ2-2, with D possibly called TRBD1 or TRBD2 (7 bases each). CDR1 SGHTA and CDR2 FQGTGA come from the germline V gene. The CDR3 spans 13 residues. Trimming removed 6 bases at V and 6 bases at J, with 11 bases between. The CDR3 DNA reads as TGTGCCAGCAGACCAGGGGGGGCCGGGGAGCTGTTTTTT. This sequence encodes CASRPGGAGELFF.

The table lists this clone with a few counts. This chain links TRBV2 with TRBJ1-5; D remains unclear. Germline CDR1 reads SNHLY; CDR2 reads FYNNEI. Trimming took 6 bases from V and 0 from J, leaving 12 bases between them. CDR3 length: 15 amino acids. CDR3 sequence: CASRGIRYSNQPQHF. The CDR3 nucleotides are TGTGCCAGCAGAGGGATCCGTTATAGCAATCAGCCCCAGCATTTT.

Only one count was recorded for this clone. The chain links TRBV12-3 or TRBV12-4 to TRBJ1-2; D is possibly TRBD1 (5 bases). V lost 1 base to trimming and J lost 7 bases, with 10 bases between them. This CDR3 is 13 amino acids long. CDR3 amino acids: CASSLDSGRGYTF. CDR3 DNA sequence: TGTGCCAGCAGTTTAGATTCAGGGCGTGGCTACACCTTC.

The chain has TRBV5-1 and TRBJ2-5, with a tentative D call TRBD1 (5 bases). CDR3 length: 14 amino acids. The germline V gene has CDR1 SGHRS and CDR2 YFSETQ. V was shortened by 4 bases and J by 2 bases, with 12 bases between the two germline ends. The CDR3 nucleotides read TGCGCCAGCAGCCAACAGGACCCTCAAGAGACCCAGTACTTC. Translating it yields CASSQQDPQETQYF. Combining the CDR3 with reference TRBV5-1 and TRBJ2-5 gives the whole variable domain KAGVTQTPRYLIKTRGQQVTLSCSPISGHRSVSWYQQTPGQGLQFLFEYFSETQRNKGNFPGRFSGRQFSNSRSEMNVSTLELGDSALYLCASSQQDPQETQYFGPGTRLLVL.

DNA for the CDR3: TGTGCCAGCTTTCCGGGACTCTTATTTCCCTACAATGAGCAGTTCTTC. It yields the protein CASFPGLLFPYNEQFF. This rearrangement joins TRBV7-6 to TRBJ2-1; a weak D match, TRBD2 (6 bases). Germline CDR1 reads SGHVS; CDR2 reads FNYEAQ. Trimming left V 8 bases short and J 2 bases short, with 19 bases between. The CDR3 contains 16 residues.

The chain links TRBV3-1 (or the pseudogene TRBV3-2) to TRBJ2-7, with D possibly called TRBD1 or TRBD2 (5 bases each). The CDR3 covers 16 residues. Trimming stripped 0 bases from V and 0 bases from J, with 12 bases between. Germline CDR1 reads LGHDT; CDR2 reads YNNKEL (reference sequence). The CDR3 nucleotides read TGTGCCAGCAGCCAAGATAGGGACCTCAGCTCCTACGAGCAGTACTTC. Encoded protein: CASSQDRDLSSYEQYF.

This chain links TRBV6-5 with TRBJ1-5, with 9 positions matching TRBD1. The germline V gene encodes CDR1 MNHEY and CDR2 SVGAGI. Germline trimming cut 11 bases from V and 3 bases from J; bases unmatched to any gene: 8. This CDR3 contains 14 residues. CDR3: CAADDRGYNQPQHF. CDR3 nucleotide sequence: TGTGCCGCAGATGACAGGGGGTACAATCAGCCCCAGCATTTT.

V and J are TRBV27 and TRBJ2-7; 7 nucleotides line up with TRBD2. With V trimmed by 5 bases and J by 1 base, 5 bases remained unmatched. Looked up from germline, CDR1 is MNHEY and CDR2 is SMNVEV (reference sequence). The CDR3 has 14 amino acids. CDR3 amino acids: CASSGEGRSYEQYF. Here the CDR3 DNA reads TGTGCCAGCAGTGGGGAGGGTAGGTCCTACGAGCAGTACTTC.

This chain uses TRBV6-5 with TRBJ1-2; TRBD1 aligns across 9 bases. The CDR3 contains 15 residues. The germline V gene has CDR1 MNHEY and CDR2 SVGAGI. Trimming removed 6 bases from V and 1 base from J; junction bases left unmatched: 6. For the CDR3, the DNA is TGTGCCAGCAGACGGGACAGGGCCGGTAACTATGGCTACACCTTC. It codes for CASRRDRAGNYGYTF.